These T cell receptor beta chains were read from a single sample in a study of T cells in Graves' hyperthyroidism and ophthalmopathy. TCRdb independently ran MiXCR on the multiplex PCR reads; one entry per CDR3 protein. Of hundreds of thousands of distinct CDR3 sequences listed, around 14% are singletons. The sample comprised blood. The receptors derive from a woman between 18 and 29 years old with Graves' hyperthyroidism. CDR3s include the opening cysteine and the closing phenylalanine or tryptophan. The D gene is left open where the match is weak. Clone size is not always given. Where it is, it says once, few, many or a class for expanded clones.

>TRBV6-6|many|TRBJ2-7|TRBD2
TGTGCCAGCAGTTACTCGGAGCGGGATTCCTCCTACGAGCAGTACTTC
CASSYSERDSSYEQYF
>TRBV30|many|TRBJ1-1|NA
TGTGCCTGGACCGTTCGAGGGGCGAACACTGAAGCTTTCTTT
CAWTVRGANTEAFF
>TRBV4-1|NA|TRBJ2-3|TRBD2
TGCGCCAGCAGCCAAGAGGGGACAGGCCTGGGGACTAGCGTCACAGATACGCAGTATTTT
CASSQEGTGLGTSVTDTQYF
>TRBV4-1|NA|TRBJ1-5|NA
TGCGCCAGCAGCCAAAATTCTGGACAGCCCCAGCATTTT
CASSQNSGQPQHF
>TRBV7-9|many|TRBJ1-6|TRBD1
TGTGCCTCAGGGGGGGGCAGGGGAGATTCACCCCTCCACTTT
CASGGGRGDSPLHF
>TRBV3-1|many|TRBJ2-3|TRBD2
TGTGCCAGCAGCCAAGACCCCCCTAGCGGGGGCCTAGGCAGCACAGATACGCAGTATTTT
CASSQDPPSGGLGSTDTQYF
>TRBV6-2/TRBV6-3|NA|TRBJ1-1|NA
TGTGCCAGCAGTTACTCCCATGTTGAAGCTTTCTTT
CASSYSHVEAFF
>TRBV4-2|many|TRBJ2-7|TRBD1
TGTGCCAGCAGCCAAGCGAGCATGTGGGGACAGGGGGCTGTCTACGAGCAGTACTTC
CASSQASMWGQGAVYEQYF
>TRBV11-2|many|TRBJ2-2|NA
TGTGCCAGCAGCTTATTGCTACTCTCGAACACCGGGGAGCTGTTTTTT
CASSLLLLSNTGELFF
>TRBV30|NA|TRBJ1-5|NA
TGTGCCTGGAGGGGCAGGGGAAGCAATCAGCCCCAGCATTTT
CAWRGRGSNQPQHF
>TRBV9|NA|TRBJ1-6|TRBD1
TGTGCCAGCAGCGTGGACAGGGGGCTTTCACCCCTCCACTTT
CASSVDRGLSPLHF
>TRBV20-1|many|TRBJ1-5|NA
TGCAGTGCTAGAAACAGTAATCAGCCCCAGCATTTT
CSARNSNQPQHF
>TRBV19|NA|TRBJ1-2|NA
TGTGCCAGTAGTCCGCGTCACTATGGCTACACCTTC
CASSPRHYGYTF
>TRBV5-4|NA|TRBJ1-2|TRBD1
TGTGCCAGCAGTCCAGGGGGCGCTTTTAACTACTATGGCTACACCTTC
CASSPGGAFNYYGYTF
>TRBV25-1|few|TRBJ2-3|TRBD2
TGTGCCAGCAGTGGCCGGGGGCGGGGGGGGGGCACAGATACGCAGTATTTT
CASSGRGRGGGTDTQYF
>TRBV2|many|TRBJ2-2|NA
TGTGCCAGCAGAGGAGTCCACACCGGGGAGCTGTTTTTT
CASRGVHTGELFF
>TRBV3-1|few|TRBJ2-3|TRBD1
TGTGCCAGCAGCCAACGGACAGGGGTTCCGTATTTT
CASSQRTGVPYF
>TRBV11-2|NA|TRBJ1-2|TRBD1
TGTGCCAGCAGCCGGACAGGACAGAAGCTATCCTTCTATGGCTACACCTTC
CASSRTGQKLSFYGYTF
>TRBV3-1|NA|TRBJ1-2|NA
TGTGCCAGCAGCCAAGGCAGTAATAACTATGGCTACACCTTC
CASSQGSNNYGYTF
>TRBV20-1|few|TRBJ1-2|TRBD1
TGCAGTGCAGGACAGGGGAGCGGCTACACCTTC
CSAGQGSGYTF
>TRBV18|many|TRBJ2-7|NA
TGTGCCAGCTCACCACGCTCGACGGAGACGGGCGAGCAGTACTTC
CASSPRSTETGEQYF
>TRBV7-9|many|TRBJ1-6|NA
TGTGCCAGCAGCTTATGGGCTCTAGACAGCAATTCACCCCTCCACTTT
CASSLWALDSNSPLHF
>TRBV7-2|NA|TRBJ2-7|NA
TGTGCCAGCAGCTTACGGGCAATCCCGTACGAGCAGTACTTC
CASSLRAIPYEQYF
>TRBV27|NA|TRBJ1-1|NA
TGTGCCAGCAGGGAGAGGACGGCCATGAACACTGAAGCTTTCTTT
CASRERTAMNTEAFF
>TRBV15|many|TRBJ2-7|NA
TGTGCCACCAGCCTCCCCCCCCCAGGGGACTACGAGCAGTACTTC
CATSLPPPGDYEQYF
>TRBV6-5|few|TRBJ1-2|NA
TGTGCCAGCAGTTACTTGATCCCCAGCCCTAAGATCTACACCTTC
CASSYLIPSPKIYTF
>TRBV3-1|many|TRBJ2-7|NA
TGTGCCAGCAGCCATGAGGGTTACGAGCAGTACTTC
CASSHEGYEQYF
>TRBV12-3/TRBV12-4|many|TRBJ2-7|NA
TGTGCCAGCAGTTTTGGGGCGCAGGGCCTCTACGAGCAGTACTTC
CASSFGAQGLYEQYF
>TRBV12-3/TRBV12-4|many|TRBJ1-2|NA
TGTGCCAGCAGTTTGAAGAGATTCAATGGCTACACCTTC
CASSLKRFNGYTF
>TRBV19|many|TRBJ1-5|NA
TGTGCCAGTAGTATATCCAGGGGTCAGCCCCAGCATTTT
CASSISRGQPQHF
>TRBV3-1|many|TRBJ2-3|NA
TGTGCCAGCAGCCAAGACGCAACGGGGGGCCCCCTTACGCAGTATTTT
CASSQDATGGPLTQYF
>TRBV7-9|many|TRBJ2-3|TRBD2
TGTGCCAGCAGCTTGGGGCGGGGGGGCCGAGATACGCAGTATTTT
CASSLGRGGRDTQYF
>TRBV2|many|TRBJ2-5|TRBD2
TGTGCCAGCACGGTGGGACTAGTAGAGACCCAGTACTTC
CASTVGLVETQYF
>TRBV15|NA|TRBJ2-3|NA
TGTGCCACCAGCAGAGTTGTGAGTACAGATACGCAGTATTTT
CATSRVVSTDTQYF
>TRBV5-4|few|TRBJ1-2|NA
TGTGCCAGCAGCTTGGAGGCTAGGACAGCCTCTAACTATGGCTACACCTTC
CASSLEARTASNYGYTF
>TRBV18|many|TRBJ1-3|NA
TGTGCCAGCTCATCAACTACGGACACCATATATTTT
CASSSTTDTIYF
>TRBV20-1|many|TRBJ2-1|TRBD2
TGCAGTGCTAACTCCGGGACTAGCGTTGACGAGCAGTTCTTC
CSANSGTSVDEQFF
>TRBV4-1|NA|TRBJ2-4|NA
TGCGCCAGCAGCCCGGTGACTAGTGTCGGAAACATTCAGTACTTC
CASSPVTSVGNIQYF
>TRBV12-3/TRBV12-4|many|TRBJ2-1|NA
TGTGTCGAAGGAGGGCCGGTAGATGAGCAGTTCTTC
CVEGGPVDEQFF
>TRBV10-3|NA|TRBJ2-1|NA
TGTGCCATCAAGAGTGCCTCTCAGCTCTCCTACAATGAGCAGTTCTTC
CAIKSASQLSYNEQFF
>TRBV19|many|TRBJ2-3|TRBD2
TGTGCCAGTTCACCCGGGACTAGCGGGGCCCCTGAAGAAGTCAGCACAGATACGCAGTATTTT
CASSPGTSGAPEEVSTDTQYF
>TRBV27|few|TRBJ2-7|TRBD1
TGTGCCAGCAGTACCCTACAGGGGGCGAAGGACGAGCAGTACTTC
CASSTLQGAKDEQYF
>TRBV7-3|many|TRBJ2-1|TRBD2
TGTGCCAGTCGCGGGGGTGGGAATGAGCAGTTCTTC
CASRGGGNEQFF
>TRBV20-1|many|TRBJ2-5|NA
TGCAGTGCTAGTCTTACAGAGGGAGTACAGTACTTC
CSASLTEGVQYF
>TRBV6-1|many|TRBJ2-7|TRBD2
TGTGCCAGCAGTCCCGGACTAGCGGGCGAGCAGTACTTC
CASSPGLAGEQYF
>TRBV18|many|TRBJ1-2|NA
TGTGCCAGCTCACCAGTGGCAGGCGAGGACTATGGCTACACCTTC
CASSPVAGEDYGYTF
>TRBV6-1|many|TRBJ2-6|NA
TGTGCCAGCACCGAAGGACCAGGGAGGTCTGGGGCCAACGTCCTGACTTTC
CASTEGPGRSGANVLTF
>TRBV7-9|many|TRBJ1-5|NA
TGTGCCAGCAGCTTAGGAGGGTACGATCAGCCCCAGCATTTT
CASSLGGYDQPQHF
>TRBV7-2|many|TRBJ2-1|NA
TGTGCCAGCAGAATAGCTGTCTTGGTGAATGAGCAGTTCTTC
CASRIAVLVNEQFF
>TRBV9|few|TRBJ2-3|NA
TGTGCCAGCAGCATTAGAGGGGGGGATACGCAGTATTTT
CASSIRGGDTQYF
>TRBV6-2/TRBV6-3|many|TRBJ1-1|NA
TGTGCCAGCAGTTACGATCCGGGGGCGAGCACTGAAGCTTTCTTT
CASSYDPGASTEAFF
>TRBV30|many|TRBJ2-7|TRBD2
TGTGCCTGGAGTGTGCAGAGGACTAGCTATCTCTCCTACGAGCAGTACTTC
CAWSVQRTSYLSYEQYF
>TRBV7-2|many|TRBJ1-4|TRBD1
TGTGCCAGCAGCTTGACAGGGGGAACTAATGAAAAACTGTTTTTT
CASSLTGGTNEKLFF